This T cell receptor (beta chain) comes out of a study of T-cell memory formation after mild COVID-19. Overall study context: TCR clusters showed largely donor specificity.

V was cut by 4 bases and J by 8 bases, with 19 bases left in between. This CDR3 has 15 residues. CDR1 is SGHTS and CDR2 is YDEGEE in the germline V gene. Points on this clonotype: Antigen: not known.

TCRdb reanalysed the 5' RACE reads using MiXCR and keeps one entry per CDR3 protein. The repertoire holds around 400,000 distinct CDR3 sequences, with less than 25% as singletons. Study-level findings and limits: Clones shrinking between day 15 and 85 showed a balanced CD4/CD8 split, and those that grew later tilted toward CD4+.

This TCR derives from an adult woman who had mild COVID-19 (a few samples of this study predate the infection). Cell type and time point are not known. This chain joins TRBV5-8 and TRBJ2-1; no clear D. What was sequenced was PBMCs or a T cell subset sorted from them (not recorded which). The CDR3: CASSPSGTTSDEQFF. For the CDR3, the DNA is TGTGCCAGCAGCCCGTCGGGCACTACCTCGGATGAGCAGTTCTTC.